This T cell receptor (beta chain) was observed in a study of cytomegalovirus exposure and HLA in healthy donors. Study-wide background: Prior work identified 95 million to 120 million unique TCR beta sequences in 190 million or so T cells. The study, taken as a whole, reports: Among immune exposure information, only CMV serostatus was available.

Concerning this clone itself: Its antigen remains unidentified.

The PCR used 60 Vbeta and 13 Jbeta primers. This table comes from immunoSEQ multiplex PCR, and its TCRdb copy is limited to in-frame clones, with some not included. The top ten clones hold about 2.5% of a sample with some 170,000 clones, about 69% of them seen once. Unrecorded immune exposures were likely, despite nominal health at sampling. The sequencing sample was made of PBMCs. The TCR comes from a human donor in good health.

The DNA for the CDR3 is TGTGCCAGCAGCCAAGTCCCGGACAAGCTCCTGAGCTCCTATAATTCACCCCTCCACTTT. Translation: CASSQVPDKLLSSYNSPLHF. This rearrangement joins TRBV4-2 to TRBJ1-6, with D possibly TRBD1 on 5 matching bases. Trimming cost V 1 base and J 0 bases, with 19 bases left between them. CDR1 and CDR2 (germline): LGHNA, YNFKEQ. This CDR3 spans 20 amino acids.